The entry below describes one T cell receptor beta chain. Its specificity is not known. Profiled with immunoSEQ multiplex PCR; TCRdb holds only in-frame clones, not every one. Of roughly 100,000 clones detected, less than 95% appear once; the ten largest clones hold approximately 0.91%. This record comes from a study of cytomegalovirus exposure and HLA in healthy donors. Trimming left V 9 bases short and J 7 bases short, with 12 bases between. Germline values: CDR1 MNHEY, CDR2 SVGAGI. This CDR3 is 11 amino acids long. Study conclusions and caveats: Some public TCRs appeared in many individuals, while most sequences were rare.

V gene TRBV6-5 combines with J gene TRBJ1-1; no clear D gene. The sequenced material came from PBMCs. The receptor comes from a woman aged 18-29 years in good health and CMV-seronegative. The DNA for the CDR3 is TGTGCCAGTCAAGGATACAGTGAAGCTTTCTTT. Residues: CASQGYSEAFF.